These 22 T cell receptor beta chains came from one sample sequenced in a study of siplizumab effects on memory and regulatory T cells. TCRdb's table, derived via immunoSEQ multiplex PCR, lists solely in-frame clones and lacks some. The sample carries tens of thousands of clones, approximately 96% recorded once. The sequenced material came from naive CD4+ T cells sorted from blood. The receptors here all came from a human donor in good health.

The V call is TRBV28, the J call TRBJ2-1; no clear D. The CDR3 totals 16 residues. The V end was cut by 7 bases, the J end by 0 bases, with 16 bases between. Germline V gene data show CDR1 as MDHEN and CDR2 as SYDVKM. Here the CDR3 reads CASMEVKGHSYNEQFF. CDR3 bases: TGTGCCAGCATGGAAGTAAAGGGCCACTCCTACAATGAGCAGTTCTTC. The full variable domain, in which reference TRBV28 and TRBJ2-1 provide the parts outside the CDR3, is DVKVTQSSRYLVKRTGEKVFLECVQDMDHENMFWYRQDPGLGLRLIYFSYDVKMKEKGDIPEGYSVSREKKERFSLILESASTNQTSMYLCASMEVKGHSYNEQFFGPGTRLTVL.

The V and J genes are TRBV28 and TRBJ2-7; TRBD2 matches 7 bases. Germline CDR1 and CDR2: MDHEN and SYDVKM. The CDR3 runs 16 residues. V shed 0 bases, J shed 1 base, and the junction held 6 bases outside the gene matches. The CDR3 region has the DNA TGTGCCAGCAGTTTATGGGCTAGCGGATCATCCTACGAGCAGTACTTC. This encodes CASSLWASGSSYEQYF. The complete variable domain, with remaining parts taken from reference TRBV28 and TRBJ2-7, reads DVKVTQSSRYLVKRTGEKVFLECVQDMDHENMFWYRQDPGLGLRLIYFSYDVKMKEKGDIPEGYSVSREKKERFSLILESASTNQTSMYLCASSLWASGSSYEQYFGPGTRLTVT.

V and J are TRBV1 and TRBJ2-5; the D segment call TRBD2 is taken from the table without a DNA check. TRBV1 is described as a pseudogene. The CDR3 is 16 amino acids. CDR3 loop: CTSSQDRVAEQETQYF. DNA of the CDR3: TGCACCAGCAGCCAAGATCGAGTAGCGGAACAAGAGACCCAGTACTTC.

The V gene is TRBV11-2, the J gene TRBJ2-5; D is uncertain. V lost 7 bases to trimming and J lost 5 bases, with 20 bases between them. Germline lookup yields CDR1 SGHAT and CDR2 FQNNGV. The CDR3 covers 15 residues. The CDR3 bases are TGTGCCAGCACCCCAATCGGCGTGGCGGCCGAGACCCAGTACTTC. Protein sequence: CASTPIGVAAETQYF.

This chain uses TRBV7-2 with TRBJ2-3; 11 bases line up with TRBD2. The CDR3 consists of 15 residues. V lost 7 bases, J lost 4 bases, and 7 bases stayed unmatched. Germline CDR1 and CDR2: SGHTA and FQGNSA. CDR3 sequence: CASTRSGGASDTQYF. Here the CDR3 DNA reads TGTGCCAGCACCCGTAGCGGGGGGGCCTCAGATACGCAGTATTTT.

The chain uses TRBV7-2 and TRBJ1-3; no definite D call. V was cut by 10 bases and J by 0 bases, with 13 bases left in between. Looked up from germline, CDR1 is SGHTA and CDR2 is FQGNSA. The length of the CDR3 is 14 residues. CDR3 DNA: TGTGCCACCGGAGGTACCTCCTCTGGAAACACCATATATTTT. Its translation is CATGGTSSGNTIYF.

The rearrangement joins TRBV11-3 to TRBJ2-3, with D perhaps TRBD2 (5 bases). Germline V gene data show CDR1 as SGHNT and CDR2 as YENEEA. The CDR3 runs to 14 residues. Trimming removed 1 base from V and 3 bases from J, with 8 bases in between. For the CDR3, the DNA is TGTGCCAGCAGCTTAGTTCCGGGGACAGATACGCAGTATTTT. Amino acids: CASSLVPGTDTQYF.

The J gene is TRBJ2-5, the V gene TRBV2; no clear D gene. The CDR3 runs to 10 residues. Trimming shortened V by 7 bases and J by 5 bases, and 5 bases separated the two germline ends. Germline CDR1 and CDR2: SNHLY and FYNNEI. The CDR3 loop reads CASKAETQYF. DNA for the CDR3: TGTGCCAGCAAGGCGGAGACCCAGTACTTC.

CDR3 sequence reads: CASSPSDTNTEAFF. In DNA form, the CDR3 reads TGTGCCAGCTCACCCTCCGACACCAACACTGAAGCTTTCTTT. This chain links TRBV18 with TRBJ1-1; no clear D gene. Germline V gene sequence: CDR1 KGHSH, CDR2 LQKENI. The V end was cut by 3 bases, the J end by 2 bases, with 10 bases between. The CDR3 covers 14 residues.

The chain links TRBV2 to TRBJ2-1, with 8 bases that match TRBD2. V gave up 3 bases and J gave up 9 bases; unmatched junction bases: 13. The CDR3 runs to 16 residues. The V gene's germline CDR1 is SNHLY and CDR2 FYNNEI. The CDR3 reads CASSDSRAGGAGEQFF. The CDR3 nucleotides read TGTGCCAGCAGTGACTCTAGGGCGGGGGGAGCCGGTGAGCAGTTCTTC.

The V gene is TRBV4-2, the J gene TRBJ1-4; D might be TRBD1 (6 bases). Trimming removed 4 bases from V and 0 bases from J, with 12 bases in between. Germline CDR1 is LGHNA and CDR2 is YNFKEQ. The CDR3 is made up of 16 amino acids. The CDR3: CASSLGQYTTNEKLFF. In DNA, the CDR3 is TGTGCCAGCAGCCTTGGACAGTATACAACTAATGAAAAACTGTTTTTT.

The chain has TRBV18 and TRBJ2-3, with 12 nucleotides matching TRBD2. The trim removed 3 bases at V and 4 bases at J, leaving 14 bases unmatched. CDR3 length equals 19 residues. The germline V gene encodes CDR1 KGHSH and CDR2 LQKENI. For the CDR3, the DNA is TGTGCCAGCTCACCGTTGCTCCCCGGGGCTAGCGGGGGGGCAGATACGCAGTATTTT. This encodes CASSPLLPGASGGADTQYF.

CDR3 sequence (DNA): TGTGCCAGCAACCGGGGGGCTCTACGCAATGAGCAGTTCTTC. Protein: CASNRGALRNEQFF. V usage is TRBV2 and J usage is TRBJ2-1, with D perhaps TRBD2 (7 bases). V was trimmed by 7 bases and J by 6 bases, leaving 16 bases between them. Per germline, CDR1 SNHLY and CDR2 FYNNEI. There are 14 residues in the CDR3.

The CDR3 DNA is TGTGCCAGCAGTTACGGGACAGGGGCGCGGGGCTACACCTTC. It is translated as CASSYGTGARGYTF. The chain combines TRBV6-5 with TRBJ1-2, with TRBD1 matching over 10 bases. From germline, CDR1 is MNHEY and CDR2 SVGAGI. Losses at the gene ends were 2 bases for V and 8 bases for J; bases not matched to a gene: 5. The CDR3 contains 14 residues.

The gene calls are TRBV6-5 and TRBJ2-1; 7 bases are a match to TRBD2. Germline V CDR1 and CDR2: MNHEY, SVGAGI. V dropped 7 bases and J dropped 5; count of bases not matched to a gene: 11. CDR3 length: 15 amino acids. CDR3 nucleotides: TGTGCCAGCACCCGAGTCGGGGGGAGCGACAATGAGCAGTTCTTC. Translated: CASTRVGGSDNEQFF.

CDR3 in DNA: TGTGCCAGCAGCTACGGCTACGAGCAGTACTTC. Its protein is CASSYGYEQYF. This chain connects TRBV5-5 to TRBJ2-7; D unresolved. Germline V lookup: CDR1 SGHKS, CDR2 YYEKEE (reference sequence). Trimming left V 3 bases short and J 3 bases short, with 4 bases between. The CDR3 totals 11 residues.

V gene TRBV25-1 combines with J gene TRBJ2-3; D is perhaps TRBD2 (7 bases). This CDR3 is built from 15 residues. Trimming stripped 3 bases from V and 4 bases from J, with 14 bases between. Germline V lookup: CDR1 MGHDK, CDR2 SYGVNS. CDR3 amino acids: CASSELGGPADTQYF. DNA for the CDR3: TGTGCCAGCAGTGAGCTCGGGGGGCCCGCAGATACGCAGTATTTT. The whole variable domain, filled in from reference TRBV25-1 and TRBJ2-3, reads EADIYQTPRYLVIGTGKKITLECSQTMGHDKMYWYQQDPGMELHLIHYSYGVNSTEKGDLSSESTVSRIRTEHFPLTLESARPSHTSQYLCASSELGGPADTQYFGPGTRLTVL.

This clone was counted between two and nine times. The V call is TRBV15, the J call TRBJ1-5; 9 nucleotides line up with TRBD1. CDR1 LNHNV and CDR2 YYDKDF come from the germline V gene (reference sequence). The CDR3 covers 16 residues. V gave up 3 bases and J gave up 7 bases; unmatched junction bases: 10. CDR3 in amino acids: CATSRGGQGRWQPQHF. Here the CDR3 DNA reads TGTGCCACCAGCAGGGGGGGACAGGGAAGGTGGCAGCCCCAGCATTTT.

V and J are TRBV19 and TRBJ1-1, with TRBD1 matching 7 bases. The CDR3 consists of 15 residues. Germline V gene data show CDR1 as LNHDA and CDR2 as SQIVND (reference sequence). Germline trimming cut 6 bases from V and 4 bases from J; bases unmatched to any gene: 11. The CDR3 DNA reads TGTGCCAGTAGAAAGCGAGGGGGCGTAGGCACTGAAGCTTTCTTT. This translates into CASRKRGGVGTEAFF. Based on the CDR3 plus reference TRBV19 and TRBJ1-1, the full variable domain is DGGITQSPKYLFRKEGQNVTLSCEQNLNHDAMYWYRQDPGQGLRLIYYSQIVNDFQKGDIAEGYSVSREKKESFPLTVTSAQKNPTAFYLCASRKRGGVGTEAFFGQGTRLTVV.

The DNA for the CDR3 is TGTGCCTGGAGTGCGGTGAGGGGTTATGGGGCCAACGTCCTGACTTTC. Amino acids: CAWSAVRGYGANVLTF. V and J are TRBV30 and TRBJ2-6; D might be TRBD1 or TRBD2, each matching 5 bases. Looked up from germline, CDR1 is GTSNPN and CDR2 is SVGIG (reference sequence). The V end lost 1 base, the J end lost 3 bases, and 13 bases lay between the germline ends. The CDR3 extends over 16 amino acids. Variable domain in full (rest from reference TRBV30 and TRBJ2-6): SQTIHQWPATLVQPVGSPLSLECTVEGTSNPNLYWYRQAAGRGLQLLFYSVGIGQISSEVPQNLSASRPQDRQFILSSKKLLLSDSGFYLCAWSAVRGYGANVLTFGAGSRLTVL.

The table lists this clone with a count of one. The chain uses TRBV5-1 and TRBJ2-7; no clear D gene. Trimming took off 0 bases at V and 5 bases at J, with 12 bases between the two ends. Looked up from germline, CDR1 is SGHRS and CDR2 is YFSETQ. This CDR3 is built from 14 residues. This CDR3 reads CASSLVNGWDEQYF. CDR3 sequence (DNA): TGCGCCAGCAGCTTGGTAAACGGGTGGGACGAGCAGTACTTC. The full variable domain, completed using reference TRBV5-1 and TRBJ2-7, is KAGVTQTPRYLIKTRGQQVTLSCSPISGHRSVSWYQQTPGQGLQFLFEYFSETQRNKGNFPGRFSGRQFSNSRSEMNVSTLELGDSALYLCASSLVNGWDEQYFGPGTRLTVT.

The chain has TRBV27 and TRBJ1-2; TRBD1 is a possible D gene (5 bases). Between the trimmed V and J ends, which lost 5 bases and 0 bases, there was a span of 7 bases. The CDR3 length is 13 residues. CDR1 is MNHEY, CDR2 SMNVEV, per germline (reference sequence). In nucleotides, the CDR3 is TGTGCCAGCAGTGACAGAGCTAACTATGGCTACACCTTC. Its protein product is CASSDRANYGYTF.